These 31 T cell receptor beta chains originate from one sample sequenced in a study of T cell responses to AZD1222 COVID-19 vaccine. Repertoires were generated with immunoSEQ multiplex PCR, while TCRdb's copy carries only in-frame clones and drops some. Of around 83,000 clones listed, roughly 86% were seen once; the top ten hold 8.7%. Source: peripheral blood, taken on day 0 of AZD1222 vaccination. The receptors shown here come from an adult in good health.

V and J are TRBV18 and TRBJ1-5; D may be TRBD1 (6 bases). This CDR3 has 16 residues. V was pared by 3 bases and J by 5 bases, with 17 bases between. Looked up from germline, CDR1 is KGHSH and CDR2 is LQKENI. The CDR3 spells CASSPPMGAGYQPQHF. CDR3 bases: TGTGCCAGCTCACCTCCCATGGGGGCAGGGTATCAGCCCCAGCATTTT.

The CDR3 DNA sequence: TGTGCCAGCAGTTCCCCCGCGGACAGGGTCTCTGAAAAACTGTTTTTT. As protein: CASSSPADRVSEKLFF. The gene calls are TRBV7-8 and TRBJ1-4; 8 bases align to TRBD1. This CDR3 comprises 16 residues. Germline V gene lookup returns CDR1 SGHVS and CDR2 FQNEAQ. J was trimmed by 7 bases and V by 6 bases; bases with no gene match: 13.

The chain couples TRBV6-4 to TRBJ2-3; D not certain. The V and J ends lost 6 bases and 0 bases respectively, with 4 bases between them. This CDR3 has 12 residues. Germline-derived CDR1 and CDR2 are MRHNA and SNTAGT. For the CDR3, the DNA is TGTGCCAGCAGGGGTAGCACAGATACGCAGTATTTT. Translation: CASRGSTDTQYF.

V usage is TRBV5-6 and J usage is TRBJ1-1, with no clear D. V lost 1 base and J 0 bases, leaving 4 bases between the germline ends. Germline lookup yields CDR1 SGHDT and CDR2 YYEEEE. The CDR3 length is 13 residues. The CDR3 sequence is CASSLNLNTEAFF. The CDR3 region has the DNA TGTGCCAGCAGCTTGAACCTGAACACTGAAGCTTTCTTT.

The chain uses TRBV10-3 and TRBJ2-2; maybe TRBD1 (6 bases). With 7 bases removed from V and 6 bases from J, the gap between germline ends came to 15 bases. This CDR3 is built from 14 residues. Per germline, CDR1 ENHRY and CDR2 SYGVKD. The chain's CDR3 is CAITAGVVSGELFF. The CDR3, as DNA: TGTGCCATCACTGCAGGGGTTGTCTCCGGGGAGCTGTTTTTT.

The V call is TRBV5-6, the J call TRBJ1-1; 7 bases align to TRBD1. J was trimmed by 0 bases and V by 1 base; bases with no gene match: 9. The CDR3 has 17 amino acids. CDR1 and CDR2 (germline): SGHDT, YYEEEE. CDR3 DNA sequence: TGTGCCAGCAGCTTGCGTAGAAACAGGGGCATGAACACTGAAGCTTTCTTT. It yields the protein CASSLRRNRGMNTEAFF.

The table lists this clone with a few counts. This chain links TRBV3-1 (or the pseudogene TRBV3-2) with TRBJ2-2; D is uncertain. The V end lost 4 bases, the J end lost 8 bases, and 14 bases lay between the germline ends. This CDR3 spans 14 amino acids. Germline loops: CDR1 LGHDT, CDR2 YNNKEL (reference sequence). CDR3 in amino acids: CASSLPTWSGELFF. The CDR3 DNA reads as TGTGCCAGCAGCCTACCCACGTGGAGTGGGGAGCTGTTTTTT.

The rearrangement uses TRBV18 and TRBJ2-7; no clear D. Germline CDR1 reads KGHSH; CDR2 reads LQKENI. Trimming stripped 5 bases from V and 0 bases from J, with 14 bases between. This CDR3 has 15 residues. The CDR3 DNA sequence: TGTGCCAGCTCATCCAGCGTGGGGTTCTCCTACGAGCAGTACTTC. It encodes CASSSSVGFSYEQYF.

The chain joins TRBV29-1 to TRBJ1-6; 11 bases agree with TRBD1. The J segment lost 18 bases and the V segment lost 5 bases, leaving 27 bases of the junction unmatched. CDR3 size: 18 residues. Germline CDR1 and CDR2: SQVTM and ANQGSEA. The CDR3 DNA sequence: TGCAGCGTTTTTCTGGGTGACAGGACAGGGGGCCCAGAACTTAGTCGCCACTTT. The encoded protein is CSVFLGDRTGGPELSRHF.

This clone was detected only a few times. The chain has TRBV9 and TRBJ1-6; D not resolved. V lost 3 bases, J lost 3 bases, and 13 bases lay in between. The CDR3 length is 16 residues. CDR1 is SGDLS, CDR2 YYNGEE, per germline. CDR3 DNA sequence: TGTGCCAGCAGCGAGAGGGCCACGGGCTATAATTCACCCCTCCACTTT. Protein sequence: CASSERATGYNSPLHF.

This chain connects TRBV2 to TRBJ2-3; TRBD1 or TRBD2 may be the D gene (6 bases each). CDR1 and CDR2 (germline): SNHLY, FYNNEI. V shed 5 bases and J shed 0 bases, with 12 bases lying between them. The CDR3 spans 15 residues. CDR3 protein: CASSSTGTSTDTQYF. The CDR3 nucleotides read TGTGCCAGCAGTAGCACAGGGACTAGCACAGATACGCAGTATTTT.

The chain is built from TRBV7-2 and TRBJ1-4; D perhaps matches TRBD1 (5 bases). Germline CDR1 SGHTA, CDR2 FQGNSA. This CDR3 is 16 amino acids long. Trimming pared 4 bases from V and 8 bases from J, leaving 20 bases between. The chain's CDR3 is CASSSQVGGAQEKLFF. The CDR3 DNA is TGTGCCAGCAGCTCCCAAGTGGGTGGGGCTCAGGAAAAACTGTTTTTT.

V is TRBV7-8 and J is TRBJ1-1, with D possibly matching TRBD1 (5 bases). This CDR3 contains 15 residues. The V and J ends lost 2 bases and 1 base respectively, with 11 bases between them. In germline, CDR1 is SGHVS, CDR2 FQNEAQ. CDR3 sequence: CASSLQGPKNTEAFF. Written as DNA, the CDR3 is TGTGCCAGCAGCTTACAGGGCCCCAAGAACACTGAAGCTTTCTTT.

The count of this clone is one. V usage is TRBV29-1 and J usage is TRBJ1-2, with D unresolved. Between the trimmed V and J ends, which lost 6 bases and 8 bases, there was a span of 13 bases. Germline values: CDR1 SQVTM, CDR2 ANQGSEA. This CDR3 comprises 11 residues. CDR3 DNA: TGCAGCGTCGCGCAGGAACCGGGCTACACCTTC. Its translation: CSVAQEPGYTF.

V gene TRBV2 combines with J gene TRBJ2-2, with 9 bases aligning to TRBD2. This CDR3 contains 13 residues. V lost 3 bases and J lost 13; bases outside the gene matches: 6. The germline CDR1 and CDR2 sequences are SNHLY and FYNNEI. CDR3 DNA: TGTGCCAGCAGTGATTTGCGGGAGGGCCGGCTGTTTTTT. Translation: CASSDLREGRLFF. Looking up the rest from reference TRBV2 and TRBJ2-2 gives the full variable domain: EPEVTQTPSHQVTQMGQEVILRCVPISNHLYFYWYRQILGQKVEFLVSFYNNEISEKSEIFDDQFSVERPDGSNFTLKIRSTKLEDSAMYFCASSDLREGRLFFGEGSRLTVL.

CDR3 sequence: CASSNTSTSVNTQYF. The CDR3 DNA reads as TGTGCCAGCAGTAATACTAGCACCTCGGTGAATACGCAGTATTTT. The chain recombines TRBV7-9 with TRBJ2-3, with a possible D match to TRBD2 (6 bases). CDR1 is SEHNR, CDR2 FQNEAQ, per germline (reference sequence). The CDR3 totals 15 residues. Trimming removed 6 bases from V and 7 bases from J, with 20 bases in between.

In its sample, this clone was seen a few times. Other DNA sequences from this sample encode an identical CDR3 as well. This chain connects TRBV19 to TRBJ2-6; 8 bases line up with TRBD2. J gave up 2 bases and V 3 bases, and 0 bases lay outside the gene matches. This CDR3 comprises 15 residues. Looked up from germline, CDR1 is LNHDA and CDR2 is SQIVND (reference sequence). The CDR3 is CASSIGGAGANVLTF. The CDR3 bases are TGTGCCAGTAGTATCGGGGGGGCTGGGGCCAACGTCCTGACTTTC.

The chain has TRBV27 and TRBJ1-4; 7 positions agree with TRBD1. This CDR3 is 14 amino acids long. CDR1 is MNHEY and CDR2 is SMNVEV in the germline V gene (reference sequence). V gave up 5 bases and J gave up 7 bases; unmatched junction bases: 7. CDR3 in DNA: TGTGCCAGCAGTCCGAGGGGGCTGAGTGAAAAACTGTTTTTT. Translation: CASSPRGLSEKLFF.

The rearrangement links TRBV5-6 to TRBJ1-2, with a weak D call TRBD1 (5 bases). From germline, CDR1 is SGHDT and CDR2 YYEEEE. The V end was cut by 7 bases, the J end by 0 bases, with 16 bases between. The CDR3 has 15 residues. The CDR3 sequence is CASLRSGLANYGYTF. The CDR3 DNA follows: TGTGCCAGCCTTCGATCAGGGCTAGCTAACTATGGCTACACCTTC.

The V call is TRBV28, the J call TRBJ1-1; D may be TRBD1 (6 bases). The V end was cut by 6 bases, the J end by 3 bases, with 20 bases between. Germline CDR1 and CDR2: MDHEN and SYDVKM. The CDR3 spans 16 residues. The CDR3 sequence: CASSPTQGRPDTEAFF. Here the CDR3 DNA reads TGTGCCAGCAGCCCCACACAGGGCCGCCCGGACACTGAAGCTTTCTTT.

This chain joins TRBV15 and TRBJ1-3, with TRBD1 matching 10 bases. This CDR3 region has 15 residues. Germline-derived CDR1 and CDR2 are LNHNV and YYDKDF (reference sequence). V trimming: 5 bases; J trimming: 3 bases; junction bases outside the gene matches: 4. CDR3 coding DNA: TGTGCCACCAGCTTCGGGACAGGGGTTGGAAACACCATATATTTT. This translates into CATSFGTGVGNTIYF.

The CDR3 spells CASSLGGQGVRYGYTF. CDR3 nucleotides: TGTGCCAGCAGCTTGGGGGGACAGGGGGTTCGGTATGGCTACACCTTC. The chain carries TRBV5-4 and TRBJ1-2; 11 bases map to TRBD1. Germline lookup yields CDR1 SGHNT and CDR2 YYREEE (reference sequence). Trimming at V came to 0 bases and at J to 5 bases, leaving 6 bases not matched to a gene. The CDR3 is made up of 16 amino acids.

The genes are TRBV9 and TRBJ2-1, with 12 bases identical to TRBD2. The CDR3 totals 14 residues. Trimming took 3 bases from V and 8 from J; bases not matched to a gene: 3. The germline V gene has CDR1 SGDLS and CDR2 YYNGEE. CDR3 DNA sequence: TGTGCCAGCAGCGCTAGCGGGAGGGCGGATGAGCAGTTCTTC. It codes for CASSASGRADEQFF.

The rearrangement uses TRBV19 and TRBJ1-2, with 8 bases fitting TRBD1. V dropped 5 bases and J dropped 6; count of bases not matched to a gene: 5. CDR3 size: 13 residues. Germline CDR1 LNHDA, CDR2 SQIVND (reference sequence). CDR3: CASSSGGGDGYTF. The CDR3 region has the DNA TGTGCCAGTAGTTCAGGGGGCGGGGATGGCTACACCTTC.

The chain couples TRBV19 to TRBJ2-7, with TRBD2 identical over 8 bases. The CDR3 is 14 residues long. Germline V gene data show CDR1 as LNHDA and CDR2 as SQIVND (reference sequence). The V gene end was trimmed by 2 bases and the J gene end by 0 bases; junction bases not matched to a gene: 0. The DNA for the CDR3 is TGTGCCAGTAGTATAAGCGGGAGCTCCTACGAGCAGTACTTC. Its translation: CASSISGSSYEQYF. Full variable domain (outside the CDR3, taken from reference TRBV19 and TRBJ2-7): DGGITQSPKYLFRKEGQNVTLSCEQNLNHDAMYWYRQDPGQGLRLIYYSQIVNDFQKGDIAEGYSVSREKKESFPLTVTSAQKNPTAFYLCASSISGSSYEQYFGPGTRLTVT.

This chain uses TRBV2 with TRBJ2-7; D remains ambiguous. Trimming took 8 bases from V and 0 from J, leaving 23 bases between them. This CDR3 is 17 amino acids long. The germline V gene encodes CDR1 SNHLY and CDR2 FYNNEI. The CDR3 reads CASLPPAPDLNSYEQYF. The CDR3 coding sequence is TGTGCCAGCCTCCCCCCGGCCCCCGACCTAAACTCCTACGAGCAGTACTTC.

The V call is TRBV7-3, the J call TRBJ2-1, with D perhaps TRBD1 or TRBD2 (6 bases each). This CDR3 has 20 residues. Germline lookup yields CDR1 SGHTA and CDR2 FQGTGA. The V end lost 5 bases, the J end lost 1 base, and 27 bases lay between the germline ends. The CDR3 sequence is CASSPWGRGSGQGSYNEQFF. CDR3 DNA sequence: TGTGCCAGCAGCCCTTGGGGCCGGGGGTCTGGGCAGGGGTCCTACAATGAGCAGTTCTTC.

V gene TRBV10-3 combines with J gene TRBJ1-2; D is possibly TRBD1 (5 bases). V dropped 0 bases and J dropped 4 bases, with 9 bases sitting between them. There are 14 residues in the CDR3. The germline V gene encodes CDR1 ENHRY and CDR2 SYGVKD. CDR3 nucleotide sequence: TGTGCCATCAGTGAGTCTCGGGGGATCTATGGCTACACCTTC. Protein product: CAISESRGIYGYTF.

This clone has only one observation. The chain is built from TRBV5-1 and TRBJ2-5; TRBD2 matches 9 bases. With 2 bases clipped from V and 2 bases from J, the junction kept 10 bases outside the gene matches. Germline assignment: CDR1 SGHRS and CDR2 YFSETQ. CDR3 length: 17 amino acids. CDR3 nucleotide sequence: TGCGCCAGCAGCTTAAGCTTGGGCGGGAGGGTACAAGAGACCCAGTACTTC. Protein: CASSLSLGGRVQETQYF.

This chain connects TRBV6-4 to TRBJ1-6; D call uncertain. The germline V and J ends were trimmed by 0 bases and 7 bases, with 13 bases remaining between them. This CDR3 is built from 16 residues. Germline CDR1 MRHNA, CDR2 SNTAGT. The CDR3 DNA reads TGTGCCAGCAGTGACTCGTGGGTGATAGTGAATTCACCCCTCCACTTT. Translated, it gives CASSDSWVIVNSPLHF.

The J gene is TRBJ2-5, the V gene TRBV5-1; 7 nucleotides match TRBD2. Per germline, CDR1 SGHRS and CDR2 YFSETQ. This CDR3 contains 14 residues. V lost 0 bases, J lost 5 bases, and 4 bases stayed unmatched. CDR3 in DNA: TGCGCCAGCAGCTTGGCCGGGGGGAGCGAGACCCAGTACTTC. It yields the protein CASSLAGGSETQYF.